One sample yielded the 20 T cell receptor beta chains listed below, sequenced in a study of response to subunit inactivated influenza vaccine. TCRdb itself ran the RT-PCR reads through MiXCR, one entry per CDR3 protein. The sample holds hundreds of thousands of distinct CDR3 sequences, around 9.9% seen once. This sample comprised PBMCs from blood, obtained roughly 47 days after vaccination. The receptor set was obtained from a man over 45 who received an inactivated influenza vaccine.

This clonotype was recorded at least ten times. The gene calls are TRBV7-8 and TRBJ1-1, with unresolved D. Between the trimmed V and J ends, which lost 4 bases and 2 bases, there was a span of 8 bases. Per germline, CDR1 SGHVS and CDR2 FQNEAQ. The CDR3 loop spans 13 amino acids. The CDR3 here is CASSYGDNTEAFF. The CDR3 coding sequence is TGTGCCAGCAGCTACGGAGACAACACTGAAGCTTTCTTT.

This clonotype was observed a few times. The V and J genes are TRBV10-3 and TRBJ2-7; TRBD2 matches at 10 bases. Germline CDR1 reads ENHRY; CDR2 reads SYGVKD. This CDR3 spans 16 amino acids. Losses at the gene ends were 6 bases for V and 4 bases for J; bases not matched to a gene: 12. The CDR3 sequence is CAISKGTSATRYEQYF. The CDR3 nucleotides read TGTGCCATCAGCAAAGGGACTAGCGCTACGCGGTACGAGCAGTACTTC.

This clonotype was counted many times. The germline gene is not matched at one end of the junction; a read error may be the cause. The chain combines TRBV5-1 with TRBJ2-1; the D is unclear. This CDR3 comprises 11 residues. CDR1 is SGHRS and CDR2 is YFSETQ in the germline V gene. CDR3 loop: CASSLNNEQFF. CDR3 nucleotide sequence: TGTGCCAGCAGTTTAAACAATGAGCAGTTCTTC.

This clonotype was recorded at least ten times. V is TRBV5-1 and J is TRBJ2-2, with 10 bases matching TRBD2. Germline assignment: CDR1 SGHRS and CDR2 YFSETQ. With 2 bases clipped from V and 5 bases from J, the junction kept 6 bases outside the gene matches. There are 16 residues in the CDR3. The CDR3 loop reads CASSFTTSGATGELFF. The CDR3 bases are TGCGCCAGCAGCTTTACTACTAGCGGGGCTACCGGGGAGCTGTTTTTT. Using reference TRBV5-1 and TRBJ2-2 for the parts outside the CDR3, the full variable domain is KAGVTQTPRYLIKTRGQQVTLSCSPISGHRSVSWYQQTPGQGLQFLFEYFSETQRNKGNFPGRFSGRQFSNSRSEMNVSTLELGDSALYLCASSFTTSGATGELFFGEGSRLTVL.

This clonotype occurred a few times. This rearrangement joins TRBV2 to TRBJ2-7; D perhaps matches TRBD1 (5 bases). The CDR3 is 14 amino acids. Germline-derived CDR1 and CDR2 are SNHLY and FYNNEI. V gave up 8 bases and J gave up 5 bases, with 19 bases separating them. CDR3 nucleotides: TGTGCCAGCTCTCCCTATGGGGCCTTAAACGAGCAGTACTTC. It is translated as CASSPYGALNEQYF. Full variable domain (outside the CDR3, taken from reference TRBV2 and TRBJ2-7): EPEVTQTPSHQVTQMGQEVILRCVPISNHLYFYWYRQILGQKVEFLVSFYNNEISEKSEIFDDQFSVERPDGSNFTLKIRSTKLEDSAMYFCASSPYGALNEQYFGPGTRLTVT.

This clonotype appeared a few times. This chain connects TRBV7-2 to TRBJ2-1; 10 nucleotides match TRBD2. The CDR3 consists of 15 residues. CDR1 and CDR2 from the germline V gene are SGHTA and FQGNSA. The trim removed 5 bases at V and 4 bases at J, leaving 5 bases unmatched. CDR3 DNA: TGTGCCAGCAGCCCACTAGCGGGACATTACAATGAGCAGTTCTTC. Residues: CASSPLAGHYNEQFF.

The chain recombines TRBV12-3 or TRBV12-4 with TRBJ2-2; perhaps TRBD2 as D (6 bases). The CDR3 runs 16 residues. V was cut by 0 bases and J by 1 base, with 9 bases left in between. CDR3 sequence: CASSLAPGLNTGELFF. The CDR3 region has the DNA TGTGCCAGCAGTTTAGCTCCGGGACTGAACACCGGGGAGCTGTTTTTT.

This clonotype was observed a handful of times. This chain joins TRBV7-9 and TRBJ2-2; D possibly corresponds to TRBD2 (6 bases). Germline loops: CDR1 SEHNR, CDR2 FQNEAQ (reference sequence). This CDR3 comprises 11 residues. V was clipped by 5 bases and J by 10 bases, with 8 bases between them. CDR3 region: CASSREAELFF. CDR3 nucleotide sequence: TGTGCCAGCAGCAGGGAGGCGGAGCTGTTTTTT.

This clonotype was found a few times. The rearrangement joins TRBV5-1 to TRBJ1-1; the match to TRBD1 covers 10 bases. The CDR3 is made up of 17 amino acids. The V gene end was trimmed by 6 bases and the J gene end by 5 bases; junction bases not matched to a gene: 16. Germline lookup yields CDR1 SGHRS and CDR2 YFSETQ. CDR3 loop: CASTLTGQGSARTEAFF. CDR3 DNA sequence: TGCGCCAGCACACTAACGGGACAGGGGTCCGCCAGGACTGAAGCTTTCTTT.

This sequence joins TRBV9 and TRBJ2-7, with TRBD2 matching 8 bases. CDR1 and CDR2 (germline): SGDLS, YYNGEE. CDR3 length: 14 residues. V lost 1 base to trimming and J lost 4 bases; unmatched junction nucleotides: 4. The CDR3 DNA reads as TGTGCCAGCAGCGTAACACGGGAGGGATACGAGCAGTACTTC. Translation gives CASSVTREGYEQYF.

The rearrangement uses TRBV15 and TRBJ1-1; D is ambiguous. Trimming removed 0 bases at V and 0 bases at J, with 8 bases between. The CDR3 sequence is 15 residues long. Looked up from germline, CDR1 is LNHNV and CDR2 is YYDKDF (reference sequence). CDR3 protein: CATSRESTLNTEAFF. Here the CDR3 DNA reads TGTGCCACCAGCAGAGAGAGTACCCTGAACACTGAAGCTTTCTTT.

This clonotype occurred a few times. The chain has TRBV30 and TRBJ1-2; D unresolved. There are 12 residues in the CDR3. V shed 0 bases and J shed 6 bases, with 8 bases lying between them. CDR1 and CDR2 from the germline V gene are GTSNPN and SVGIG (reference sequence). CDR3 in DNA: TGTGCCTGGAGTGTGGCAGCCGATGGCTACACCTTC. Translated: CAWSVAADGYTF. The full variable domain, in which reference TRBV30 and TRBJ1-2 provide the parts outside the CDR3, is SQTIHQWPATLVQPVGSPLSLECTVEGTSNPNLYWYRQAAGRGLQLLFYSVGIGQISSEVPQNLSASRPQDRQFILSSKKLLLSDSGFYLCAWSVAADGYTFGSGTRLTVV.

This clonotype was observed a few times. This sequence joins TRBV4-2 and TRBJ1-2; D remains ambiguous. CDR3 size: 16 residues. Germline CDR1 is LGHNA and CDR2 is YNFKEQ. V was pared by 4 bases and J by 4 bases, with 19 bases between. CDR3 sequence (DNA): TGTGCCAGCAGCCCAAAAGACGGGAGGAGGGCCTATGGCTACACCTTC. Translation gives CASSPKDGRRAYGYTF.

This clonotype was detected only a few times. This rearrangement joins TRBV6-5 to TRBJ2-5; 9 positions agree with TRBD2. Germline V gene sequence: CDR1 MNHEY, CDR2 SVGAGI. CDR3 size: 16 residues. The V and J ends lost 2 bases and 9 bases, in that order; junction bases with no gene match: 13. CDR3 coding DNA: TGTGCCAGCAGTTACGGTTTGGGTAGCGGGAGCTTGGCCCAGTACTTC. This gives the protein CASSYGLGSGSLAQYF.

Comments on this clonotype: One end of the junction fails to match germline, which may point to a read error. The gene calls are TRBV5-1 and TRBJ2-7; 9 bases are shared with TRBD1. The V gene's germline CDR1 is SGHRS and CDR2 YFSETQ. This CDR3 has 14 amino acids. DNA for the CDR3: TGCGCCAGCAGCCACGGACAGGGGTCCTCCGAGCAGTACTTC. It specifies CASSHGQGSSEQYF.

This clonotype came up many times. The V gene is TRBV29-1, the J gene TRBJ2-7, with 9 bases matching TRBD2. With 1 base clipped from V and 5 bases from J, the junction kept 15 bases outside the gene matches. CDR1 and CDR2 (germline): SQVTM, ANQGSEA. The CDR3 length is 17 residues. The CDR3 is CSVEARIGGRAINEQYF. DNA for the CDR3: TGCAGCGTTGAAGCAAGGATTGGCGGGAGGGCAATCAACGAGCAGTACTTC.

This clonotype was recorded a few times. J is TRBJ2-2 and V is TRBV19; weak D call: TRBD1 (5 bases). CDR3 length: 14 residues. The V end was cut by 8 bases, the J end by 6 bases, with 16 bases between. The V gene's germline CDR1 is LNHDA and CDR2 SQIVND (reference sequence). CDR3 loop: CASQGISKSGELFF. DNA for the CDR3: TGTGCCAGTCAGGGAATTTCGAAGTCCGGGGAGCTGTTTTTT.

V and J are TRBV7-8 and TRBJ2-1; D is unclear. This CDR3 comprises 17 residues. From germline, CDR1 is SGHVS and CDR2 FQNEAQ. V lost 5 bases and J 0 bases, leaving 17 bases between the germline ends. The CDR3 loop is CASSPPRSHSSYNEQFF. The CDR3 region has the DNA TGTGCCAGCAGCCCCCCGAGGTCGCATAGCTCCTACAATGAGCAGTTCTTC.

The rearrangement links TRBV11-2 to TRBJ2-3; D might be TRBD2 (6 bases). Germline V CDR1 and CDR2: SGHAT, FQNNGV. The CDR3 sequence is 16 residues long. V lost 4 bases and J 6 bases, leaving 20 bases between the germline ends. Written as DNA, the CDR3 is TGTGCCAGCAGCTCCTGGAAGGAGGGGCTGGGGGATACGCAGTATTTT. Amino acid sequence: CASSSWKEGLGDTQYF.

The chain is built from TRBV7-9 and TRBJ2-2, with D hard to call. This CDR3 spans 14 amino acids. V was shortened by 2 bases and J by 4 bases, with 8 bases between the two germline ends. Germline CDR1 and CDR2: SEHNR and FQNEAQ (reference sequence). The CDR3 region has the DNA TGTGCCAGCAGCTTAAACAAGGGCACCGGGGAGCTGTTTTTT. Protein product: CASSLNKGTGELFF.